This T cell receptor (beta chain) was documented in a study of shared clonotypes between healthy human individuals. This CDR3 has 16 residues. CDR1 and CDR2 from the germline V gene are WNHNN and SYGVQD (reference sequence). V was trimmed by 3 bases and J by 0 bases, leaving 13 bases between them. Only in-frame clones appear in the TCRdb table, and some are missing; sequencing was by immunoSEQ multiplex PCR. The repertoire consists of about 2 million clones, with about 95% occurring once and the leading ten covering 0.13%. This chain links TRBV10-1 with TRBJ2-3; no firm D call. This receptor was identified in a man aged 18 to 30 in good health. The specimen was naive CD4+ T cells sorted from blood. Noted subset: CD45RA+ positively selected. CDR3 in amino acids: CASSDDARFSTDTQYF. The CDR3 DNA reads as TGCGCCAGCAGTGATGACGCCCGTTTTAGCACAGATACGCAGTATTTT.